One and the same sample provided the 20 T cell receptor beta chains below, sequenced in a study of T cell responses to AZD1222 COVID-19 vaccine. Assay: immunoSEQ multiplex PCR; the TCRdb copy retains only in-frame clones and omits some. The data show 50,000 or so clones, 75% to 90% seen once. Sequencing used peripheral blood, obtained 28 days after the second AZD1222 dose. The source is an adult who received the AZD1222 COVID-19 vaccine.

V gene TRBV24-1 combines with J gene TRBJ2-2; D gene ambiguous. CDR1 and CDR2 (germline): KGHDR, SFDVKD. The V end lost 3 bases, the J end lost 3 bases, and 10 bases lay between the germline ends. This CDR3 region has 15 residues. The CDR3 here is CATSDPSTYTGELFF. CDR3 sequence (DNA): TGTGCCACCAGTGATCCCTCAACTTACACCGGGGAGCTGTTTTTT.

V usage is TRBV6-5 and J usage is TRBJ2-7; the match to TRBD2 covers 8 bases. Looked up from germline, CDR1 is MNHEY and CDR2 is SVGAGI. The trim removed 2 bases at V and 3 bases at J, leaving 6 bases unmatched. This CDR3 is 15 amino acids long. In DNA form, the CDR3 reads TGTGCCAGCAGTTACCTTAGCGGGGAGGACTACGAGCAGTACTTC. This sequence encodes CASSYLSGEDYEQYF.

The chain carries TRBV5-1 and TRBJ1-1, with D unclear. Germline V gene lookup returns CDR1 SGHRS and CDR2 YFSETQ. V lost 0 bases and J 4 bases, leaving 19 bases between the germline ends. The CDR3 runs 17 residues. The CDR3 sequence is CASSLGPLTKGSTEAFF. In DNA, the CDR3 is TGCGCCAGCAGCTTGGGACCTCTGACAAAGGGTAGCACTGAAGCTTTCTTT.

This chain links TRBV5-8 with TRBJ2-6; the match to TRBD1 covers 8 bases. The CDR3 is 19 amino acids. Germline trimming cut 4 bases from V and 0 bases from J; bases unmatched to any gene: 12. The germline V gene has CDR1 SGHTS and CDR2 YDEGEE. In nucleotides, the CDR3 is TGTGCCAGCAGCCCCGTCGGTGACAGGGGTTCCTCTGGGGCCAACGTCCTGACTTTC. Its protein is CASSPVGDRGSSGANVLTF.

The chain employs TRBV29-1 and TRBJ2-1; 7 bases align to TRBD2. J gave up 3 bases and V 7 bases, and 3 bases lay outside the gene matches. This CDR3 has 12 residues. The germline V gene has CDR1 SQVTM and CDR2 ANQGSEA. Here the CDR3 reads CSGREGYNEQFF. The CDR3 DNA reads as TGCAGCGGCAGGGAGGGCTACAATGAGCAGTTCTTC.

This chain joins TRBV19 and TRBJ1-4; no reliable D call. Deletions cut 5 bases from V and 8 bases from J, with 15 bases between. Germline CDR1 and CDR2: LNHDA and SQIVND (reference sequence). This CDR3 comprises 14 residues. CDR3 sequence reads: CASSARDVREKLFF. The CDR3 nucleotides read TGTGCCAGTAGTGCGCGGGATGTGCGCGAAAAACTGTTTTTT.

V gene TRBV10-1 combines with J gene TRBJ1-5, with 7 bases aligning to TRBD1. CDR1 and CDR2 (germline): WNHNN, SYGVQD (reference sequence). The ends lost 2 bases at V and 7 bases at J; junction bases unmatched: 17. The CDR3 extends over 18 amino acids. In DNA, the CDR3 is TGCGCCAGCAGTGAGGATCTGGGGCAGGGGGGCTCCGGGCAGCCCCAGCATTTT. Residues: CASSEDLGQGGSGQPQHF.

The rearrangement uses TRBV11-2 and TRBJ2-2; D is ambiguous. Trimming took off 1 base at V and 4 bases at J, with 7 bases between the two ends. This CDR3 is built from 14 residues. CDR1 and CDR2 (germline): SGHAT, FQNNGV. In DNA form, the CDR3 reads TGTGCCAGCAGCTTAGTTACGTTCACCGGGGAGCTGTTTTTT. This translates into CASSLVTFTGELFF.

V gene TRBV13 combines with J gene TRBJ2-7; unclear D gene. The CDR3 runs to 12 residues. Germline V gene data show CDR1 as PRHDT and CDR2 as FYEKMQ (reference sequence). V lost 4 bases and J lost 3, with 7 bases in between. CDR3 sequence (DNA): TGTGCCAGCAGCTCCTACAGCTACGAGCAGTACTTC. Encoded protein: CASSSYSYEQYF.

CDR3 loop: CASRTLKGSANTEAFF. DNA for the CDR3: TGCGCCAGCAGAACATTGAAAGGATCTGCGAACACTGAAGCTTTCTTT. The chain couples TRBV5-1 to TRBJ1-1; D uncertain. This CDR3 has 16 residues. Germline V gene sequence: CDR1 SGHRS, CDR2 YFSETQ. Trimming left V 5 bases short and J 1 base short, with 18 bases between.

The CDR3 coding sequence is TGCGCCAGCACCAAGACGGGACAGGGCATATTGAACGAGCAGTACTTC. Translation gives CASTKTGQGILNEQYF. The V and J genes are TRBV4-1 and TRBJ2-7; 9 bases match TRBD1. Germline V gives CDR1 MGHRA, CDR2 YSYEKL. The CDR3 is 16 residues long. V lost 7 bases and J lost 5; bases outside the gene matches: 15.

This clone was detected once. The chain is built from TRBV6-1 and TRBJ2-5, with D possibly TRBD2 on 5 matching bases. Trimming shortened V by 2 bases and J by 5 bases, and 12 bases separated the two germline ends. Looked up from germline, CDR1 is MNHNS and CDR2 is SASEGT. The CDR3 totals 14 residues. CDR3 sequence: CASSEFPPGETQYF. The CDR3 nucleotides read TGTGCCAGCAGTGAATTTCCCCCGGGGGAGACCCAGTACTTC.

The sample holds one count of this clone. The V and J genes are TRBV10-3 and TRBJ1-1; a weak D match, TRBD1 (5 bases). The ends were cut back, 7 bases at V and 4 bases at J, with 13 bases in the middle. CDR1 and CDR2 from the germline V gene are ENHRY and SYGVKD. The CDR3 is 13 residues long. CDR3 in amino acids: CAIKGVVGTEAFF. As DNA, the CDR3 is TGTGCCATCAAAGGGGTCGTCGGCACTGAAGCTTTCTTT.

The chain has TRBV29-1 and TRBJ1-5, with 8 bases aligning to TRBD1. CDR1 SQVTM and CDR2 ANQGSEA come from the germline V gene. The length of the CDR3 is 12 residues. Trimming cost V 7 bases and J 5 bases; bases outside gene matches: 4. CDR3 bases: TGCAGCGCTGGACAGGGAGATCAGCCCCAGCATTTT. It is translated as CSAGQGDQPQHF.

The sample holds one count of this clone. V gene TRBV7-2 combines with J gene TRBJ2-3; D is ambiguous. CDR3 length: 14 residues. V lost 0 bases and J lost 2, with 6 bases in between. Germline V CDR1 and CDR2: SGHTA, FQGNSA. This chain's CDR3 is CASSLARPTDTQYF. As DNA, the CDR3 is TGTGCCAGCAGCTTAGCGCGTCCCACAGATACGCAGTATTTT.

V is TRBV6-1 and J is TRBJ1-6; D uncertain. Trimming shortened V by 1 base and J by 2 bases, and 6 bases separated the two germline ends. CDR3 length equals 15 residues. Germline assignment: CDR1 MNHNS and CDR2 SASEGT. This chain's CDR3 is CASSEGAAYNSPLHF. CDR3 in DNA: TGTGCCAGCAGTGAAGGAGCGGCCTATAATTCACCCCTCCACTTT.

The rearrangement links TRBV7-9 to TRBJ1-2, with D unclear. There are 14 residues in the CDR3. In germline, CDR1 is SEHNR, CDR2 FQNEAQ (reference sequence). V lost 8 bases, J lost 8 bases, and 21 bases lay in between. The CDR3 is CASVYRTVVDGYTF. CDR3 sequence (DNA): TGTGCCAGCGTTTACCGGACTGTAGTCGACGGCTACACCTTC.

This sequence joins TRBV6-1 and TRBJ1-5, with D perhaps matching TRBD1 (6 bases). The CDR3 has 15 residues. V lost 2 bases to trimming and J lost 3 bases, with 11 bases between them. Germline CDR1 MNHNS, CDR2 SASEGT. The chain's CDR3 is CASSEYRVDNQPQHF. CDR3 DNA sequence: TGTGCCAGCAGTGAATACAGGGTGGACAATCAGCCCCAGCATTTT.

The rearrangement joins TRBV3-1 (or the pseudogene TRBV3-2) to TRBJ1-1; D call uncertain. This CDR3 contains 13 residues. From germline, CDR1 is LGHDT and CDR2 YNNKEL (reference sequence). The ends were cut back, 5 bases at V and 5 bases at J, with 12 bases in the middle. The CDR3 sequence: CASSSAGWTEAFF. For the CDR3, the DNA is TGTGCCAGCAGCTCCGCGGGGTGGACTGAAGCTTTCTTT.

This chain connects TRBV7-2 to TRBJ2-2; 8 bases are shared with TRBD2. Trimming removed 4 bases from V and 5 bases from J; junction bases left unmatched: 6. In germline, CDR1 is SGHTA, CDR2 FQGNSA. This CDR3 contains 15 residues. The CDR3 coding sequence is TGTGCCAGCAGCTCAGAGGGACTAGGGACCGGGGAGCTGTTTTTT. Its translation is CASSSEGLGTGELFF.